A selection of T cell receptor beta chains follows, all from one sample in a study of CD8 T cells in ankylosing spondylitis. Via MiXCR, TCRdb re-called the 5' RACE reads, giving one row per CDR3 protein. Counted here are around 450,000 distinct CDR3 sequences, roughly a quarter occurring once; the ten biggest clones make up 0.89%. Source material: blood, either unsorted or a sorted T cell fraction (not recorded which). The receptors were sampled from a male donor with ankylosing spondylitis. Each CDR3 is given with its conserved first and last residue. A D gene is named only where the DNA matches it firmly. Expanded clones are given a class, and other clones once, few, many or no size at all.

.,few,TRBV5-1,TRBJ2-5,TGCGCCAGCAGCCGAGAGATGCAAGAGACCCAGTACTTC,CASSREMQETQYF
TRBD2,.,TRBV20-1,TRBJ2-3,TGCAGTGCTAACACCGGAGCGGGAGGGCCGACAGATACGCAGTATTTT,CSANTGAGGPTDTQYF
.,.,TRBV3-1,TRBJ1-1,TGTGCCAGCACCCGTGGGGTTGGAAACACTGAAGCTTTCTTT,CASTRGVGNTEAFF
TRBD1,.,TRBV20-1,TRBJ2-2,TGCAGTGCAGGGGGCCTAGAGACCGGGGAGCTGTTTTTT,CSAGGLETGELFF
.,.,TRBV11-2,TRBJ1-2,TGTGCCAGCAGCTTAGCCGGCGCCAATATCTATGGCTACACCTTC,CASSLAGANIYGYTF
.,many,TRBV4-1,TRBJ2-4,TGCGCCAGCAGCCGGGAGACCAAAAACATTCAGTACTTC,CASSRETKNIQYF
.,.,TRBV7-9,TRBJ2-7,TGTGCCAGCAGCTTTGCTTTCCGGACGGAGGCCTACGAGCAGTACTTC,CASSFAFRTEAYEQYF
TRBD1,.,TRBV28,TRBJ2-3,TGTGCCAGCAGAACGGACAGGGGGATAGATACGCAGTATTTT,CASRTDRGIDTQYF
.,.,TRBV2,TRBJ2-1,TGTGCCACCGAGTCGGCGTTCTTC,CATESAFF
.,.,TRBV5-5,TRBJ2-5,TGTGCCAGCAGCTTGGGGGCCTTCCAAGAGACCCAGTACTTC,CASSLGAFQETQYF
.,.,TRBV5-1,TRBJ1-1,TGCGCCAGCAGCTTGTGGAGGGGTGGAGGCACTGAAGCTTTCTTT,CASSLWRGGGTEAFF
TRBD1,.,TRBV7-2,TRBJ2-1,TGTGCCAGCAGCTTACAGGGGGACGGTGAGCAGTTCTTC,CASSLQGDGEQFF
.,few,TRBV18,TRBJ1-1,TGTGCCAGCTCACCAGTCGGGGGGGAGAGTCCTGAAGCTTTCTTT,CASSPVGGESPEAFF
TRBD1,few,TRBV7-9,TRBJ2-2,TGTGCCAGCAGCTTTCAGGGGGCGACCACCGGGGAGCTGTTTTTT,CASSFQGATTGELFF
.,many,TRBV3-1,TRBJ1-2,TGTGCCAGCAGCCAGCAGGCGGAGGACTATGGCTACACCTTC,CASSQQAEDYGYTF
.,few,TRBV5-1,TRBJ2-1,TGCGCCAGCAGCTTGGAGGCTAGCAACTACAATGAGCAGTTCTTC,CASSLEASNYNEQFF
.,once,TRBV3-1,TRBJ2-7,TGTGCCAGCAGCCAAGATAGCCGGGGTAGCTCCTACGAGCAGTACTTC,CASSQDSRGSSYEQYF
.,few,TRBV5-1,TRBJ2-1,TGCGCCAGCAGCTTGCTCGGAGGGGACAATGAGCAGTTCTTC,CASSLLGGDNEQFF
.,.,TRBV5-1,TRBJ1-5,TGCGCCAGCAGCTTGGCCCAGGGTAAACAGCCCCAGCATTTT,CASSLAQGKQPQHF
TRBD2,few,TRBV12-3/TRBV12-4,TRBJ2-3,TGTGCCAGCGCCCCCCCTAGCGGGAGAACAGATACGCAGTATTTT,CASAPPSGRTDTQYF
.,few,TRBV12-3/TRBV12-4,TRBJ2-3,TGTGCCAGCCGAAGCCCCAATGGAGGTTCCACAGATACGCAGTATTTT,CASRSPNGGSTDTQYF
.,.,TRBV14,TRBJ2-2,TGTGCCAGCAGCCCTCTCCTTCGGCAGGGGGGCACCGGGGAGCTGTTTTTT,CASSPLLRQGGTGELFF